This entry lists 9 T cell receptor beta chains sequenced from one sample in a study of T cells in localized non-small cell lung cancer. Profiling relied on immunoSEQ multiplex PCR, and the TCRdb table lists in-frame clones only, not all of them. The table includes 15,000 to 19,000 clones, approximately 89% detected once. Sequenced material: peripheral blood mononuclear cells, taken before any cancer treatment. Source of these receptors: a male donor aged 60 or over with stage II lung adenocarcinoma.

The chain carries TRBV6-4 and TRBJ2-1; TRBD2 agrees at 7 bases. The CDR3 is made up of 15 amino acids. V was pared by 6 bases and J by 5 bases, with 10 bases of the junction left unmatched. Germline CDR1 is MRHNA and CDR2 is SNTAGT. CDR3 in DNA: TGTGCCAGCAGCAACGAAGGACTAGAACACAATGAGCAGTTCTTC. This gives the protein CASSNEGLEHNEQFF.

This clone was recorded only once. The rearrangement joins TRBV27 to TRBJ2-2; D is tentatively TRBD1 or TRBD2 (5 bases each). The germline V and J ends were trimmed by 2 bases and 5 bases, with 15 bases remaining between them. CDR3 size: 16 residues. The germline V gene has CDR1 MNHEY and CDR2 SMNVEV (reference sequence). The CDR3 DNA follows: TGTGCCAGCAGTTTAGTCGTAGGGACGGGGACCGGGGAGCTGTTTTTT. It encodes CASSLVVGTGTGELFF.

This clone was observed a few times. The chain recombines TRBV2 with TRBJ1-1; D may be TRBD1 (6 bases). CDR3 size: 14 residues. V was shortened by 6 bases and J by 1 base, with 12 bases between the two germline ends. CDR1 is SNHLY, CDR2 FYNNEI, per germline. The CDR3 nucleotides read TGTGCCAGCAGCACAGGGAACAAGAACACTGAAGCTTTCTTT. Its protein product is CASSTGNKNTEAFF.

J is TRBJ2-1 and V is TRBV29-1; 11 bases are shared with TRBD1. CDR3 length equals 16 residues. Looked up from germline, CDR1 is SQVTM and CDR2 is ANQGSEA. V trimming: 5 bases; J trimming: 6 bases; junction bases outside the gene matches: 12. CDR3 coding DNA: TGCAGCGTTCGAGGATCTGGGACAGGGGGGCGCAATGAGCAGTTCTTC. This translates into CSVRGSGTGGRNEQFF.

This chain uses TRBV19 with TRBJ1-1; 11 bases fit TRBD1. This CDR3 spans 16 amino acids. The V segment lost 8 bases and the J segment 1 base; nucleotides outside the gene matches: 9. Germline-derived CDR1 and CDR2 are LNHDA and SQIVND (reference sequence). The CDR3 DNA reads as TGTGCCAGTGGGGAGGGACAGGGGGTGGAGAACACTGAAGCTTTCTTT. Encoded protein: CASGEGQGVENTEAFF. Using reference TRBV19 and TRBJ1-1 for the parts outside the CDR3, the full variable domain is DGGITQSPKYLFRKEGQNVTLSCEQNLNHDAMYWYRQDPGQGLRLIYYSQIVNDFQKGDIAEGYSVSREKKESFPLTVTSAQKNPTAFYLCASGEGQGVENTEAFFGQGTRLTVV.

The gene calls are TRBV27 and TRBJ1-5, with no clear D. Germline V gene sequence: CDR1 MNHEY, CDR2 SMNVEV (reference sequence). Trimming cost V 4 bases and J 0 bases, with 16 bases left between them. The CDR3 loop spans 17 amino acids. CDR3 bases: TGTGCCAGCAGTTCTATCCTAACTCTCGATAGCAATCAGCCCCAGCATTTT. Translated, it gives CASSSILTLDSNQPQHF.

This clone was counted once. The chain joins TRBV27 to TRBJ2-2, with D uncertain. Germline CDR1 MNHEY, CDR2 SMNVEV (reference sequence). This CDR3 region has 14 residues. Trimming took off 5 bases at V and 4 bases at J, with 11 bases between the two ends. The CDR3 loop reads CASSAYMGTGELFF. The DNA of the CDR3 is TGTGCCAGCAGTGCTTACATGGGCACCGGGGAGCTGTTTTTT.

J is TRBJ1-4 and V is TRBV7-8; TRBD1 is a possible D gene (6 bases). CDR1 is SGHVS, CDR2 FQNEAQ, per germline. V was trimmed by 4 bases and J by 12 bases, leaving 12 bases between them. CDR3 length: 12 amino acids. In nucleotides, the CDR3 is TGTGCCAGCAGCTCAAACAGGGTCCAACTGTTTTTT. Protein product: CASSSNRVQLFF.

The CDR3 sequence is CSVQGGGGSYEQYF. The CDR3 coding sequence is TGCAGCGTCCAGGGGGGAGGGGGCTCCTACGAGCAGTACTTC. The chain is built from TRBV29-1 and TRBJ2-7, with D possibly being TRBD1 or TRBD2 (7 bases each). Germline V gene data show CDR1 as SQVTM and CDR2 as ANQGSEA. The ends were cut back, 6 bases at V and 0 bases at J, with 15 bases in the middle. The CDR3 contains 14 residues.